The 13 T cell receptor beta chains presented below share a single source sample, sequenced in a study of tumor and adjacent non-tumor tissue in lung cancer. Three rounds of nested PCR, following a modified ARM-PCR protocol, produced the TCRbeta library. MiXCR, applied by TCRdb to the multiplex PCR reads, yields one record per CDR3 protein. This table has 75,000 to 95,000 distinct CDR3 sequences, 75% to 85% appearing once. This sample's RNA came from whole unsorted tissue. Distant lung tissue was collected more than 3 cm away from the tumor edge. Sequenced sample: distant non-tumor lung tissue. The source of these receptors is a woman in her fifties or sixties with non-small cell lung cancer.

Concerning this clonotype itself: Relative to the germline gene, one junction end is altered; a read error may explain this. This rearrangement joins TRBV11-2 to TRBJ1-5; D call uncertain. The CDR3 has 16 amino acids. CDR1 and CDR2 (germline): SGHAT, FQNNGV. CDR3 in DNA: TGTGCCAGCAGCCCCGGAACTGCTTATAGTAATCAGCCCCACCATTTT. Protein sequence: CASSPGTAYSNQPHHF.

The chain carries TRBV5-5 and TRBJ2-1; no clear D. In germline, CDR1 is SGHKS, CDR2 YYEKEE (reference sequence). The CDR3 consists of 12 residues. V was cut by 2 bases and J by 7 bases, with 7 bases left in between. CDR3 DNA sequence: TGTGCCAGCAGCTTAATCTATAATGAGCAGTTCTTC. Translating gives CASSLIYNEQFF.

Note on this clonotype: Just one base apart from a much larger clone, this may be a read error. The V and J genes are TRBV20-1 and TRBJ1-5; TRBD1 might be the D (5 bases). CDR1 is DFQATT and CDR2 is SNEGSKA in the germline V gene (reference sequence). CDR3 size: 15 residues. The CDR3 is CSAKTRDGLNQRQHF. Here the CDR3 DNA reads TGCAGTGCAAAGACCCGGGACGGACTCAATCAGCGCCAGCATTTT.

Details on this clonotype: One end of the junction varies from germline; a read error may be responsible. V usage is TRBV11-2 and J usage is TRBJ2-3; D is possibly TRBD1 (6 bases). From germline, CDR1 is SGHAT and CDR2 FQNNGV. The CDR3 totals 15 residues. CDR3 nucleotides: TGTGTCAGCAGCGGAAGGGGGTACGACACAGATACGCAATATTTT. It codes for CVSSGRGYDTDTQYF. The complete variable domain, with remaining parts taken from reference TRBV11-2 and TRBJ2-3, reads EAGVAQSPRYKIIEKRQSVAFWCNPISGHATLYWYQQILGQGPKLLIQFQNNGVVDDSQLPKDRFSAERLKGVDSTLKIQPAKLEDSAVYLCVSSGRGYDTDTQYFGPGTRLTVL.

Of note for this clonotype: A junction end diverges from the germline sequence, so it may reflect a read error. The chain links TRBV29-1 to TRBJ2-2; 7 bases are a match to TRBD2. Germline V gives CDR1 SQVTM, CDR2 ANQGSEA. There are 16 residues in the CDR3. The CDR3 DNA reads as TGCAGCGTGATGACTAGCTGGAGGAAAGGCACCTGGGAGCTGTTTTTT. Translated: CSVMTSWRKGTWELFF.

A word on this clonotype: The conserved closing phenylalanine or tryptophan is absent in this CDR3, likely reflecting a read error. CDR3: CASSLDVGGSDYEQYC. CDR3 coding DNA: TGCGCCAGCAGTTTGGATGTTGGGGGGAGTGACTACGAGCAGTACTGC. The chain recombines TRBV5-1 with TRBJ2-7; a weak D match, TRBD2 (6 bases). This CDR3 region has 16 residues. CDR1 and CDR2 from the germline V gene are SGHRS and YFSETQ.

The chain links TRBV14 to TRBJ2-1, with D tentatively TRBD2 (6 bases). V was clipped by 4 bases and J by 2 bases, with 12 bases between them. Looked up from germline, CDR1 is SGHDN and CDR2 is FVKESK. CDR3 length: 15 residues. The CDR3 spells CASSLSSDTYNEQFF. CDR3 sequence (DNA): TGTGCCAGCAGCCTCTCTAGCGATACCTACAATGAGCAGTTCTTC.

Regarding this clonotype: Germline and junction disagree at one end, which may indicate a read error. The V gene is TRBV29-1, the J gene TRBJ1-5, with 8 bases that match TRBD1. The germline CDR1 and CDR2 sequences are SQVTM and ANQGSEA. This CDR3 has 14 amino acids. The DNA for the CDR3 is TGCAGCGTAGTTGACAGGGGAATTAATCAGCCCAAGCATTTT. Amino acids: CSVVDRGINQPKHF. The full variable domain, with the rest looked up from reference TRBV29-1 and TRBJ1-5, is SAVISQKPSRDICQRGTSLTIQCQVDSQVTMMFWYRQQPGQSLTLIATANQGSEATYESGFVIDKFPISRPNLTFSTLTVSNMSPEDSSIYLCSVVDRGINQPKHFGDGTRLSIL.

This clonotype was observed a handful of times. J is TRBJ2-5 and V is TRBV19; TRBD2 aligns across 11 bases. This CDR3 has 15 residues. Germline assignment: CDR1 LNHDA and CDR2 SQIVND (reference sequence). Losses at the gene ends were 5 bases for V and 2 bases for J; bases not matched to a gene: 4. CDR3 amino acids: CASSAGLAGQETQYF. CDR3 nucleotide sequence: TGTGCCAGTAGTGCCGGACTAGCGGGTCAAGAGACCCAGTACTTC.

Notes on this clonotype: At one boundary the junction diverges from the germline segment, which might be a read error. This rearrangement joins TRBV4-2 to TRBJ2-2; 8 nucleotides line up with TRBD2. Germline CDR1 is LGHNA and CDR2 is YNFKEQ. The CDR3 totals 16 residues. DNA for the CDR3: TGTGCCAGCAGCTTCTCCGGGACTAGGAACATCGGGGAGCTGTTTTTT. Its protein product is CASSFSGTRNIGELFF.

This clonotype was seen at least ten times. The chain couples TRBV10-3 to TRBJ2-1, with D uncertain. CDR1 is ENHRY and CDR2 is SYGVKD in the germline V gene. The CDR3 has 13 residues. V was trimmed by 10 bases and J by 5 bases, leaving 15 bases between them. This chain's CDR3 is CATSIAYDNEQFF. CDR3 in DNA: TGTGCCACATCAATTGCGTATGACAATGAGCAGTTCTTC.

Remarks on this clonotype: A junction boundary mismatches the germline segment, possibly from a read error. The V gene is TRBV4-1, the J gene TRBJ1-5; either TRBD1 or TRBD2 may supply D (5 bases each). The DNA matches TRBJ2-3 better at its end, which makes the J call doubtful. This CDR3 has 15 residues. From germline, CDR1 is MGHRA and CDR2 YSYEKL. The CDR3 DNA reads as TGCGCCAGAAGCCAAGAGGGGCATGGCAATCAGCCCCAGTATTTT. Translated, it gives CARSQEGHGNQPQYF.

This clonotype was picked up many times. This rearrangement joins TRBV7-9 to TRBJ2-2; D remains ambiguous. Per the germline V gene, CDR1 is SEHNR and CDR2 is FQNEAQ (reference sequence). CDR3 length: 14 amino acids. V lost 5 bases and J 0 bases, leaving 7 bases between the germline ends. The chain's CDR3 is CASSKNPNTGELFF. As DNA, the CDR3 is TGTGCCAGCAGCAAGAATCCGAACACCGGGGAGCTGTTTTTT.